The 26 T cell receptor beta chains given below trace back to one sample, sequenced in a study of T cells in Graves' hyperthyroidism and ophthalmopathy. TCR beta CDR3 regions were amplified from RNA. HTBI primers drove first-round RT-PCR of the TCR CDR3. TCRdb reprocessed the multiplex PCR reads with MiXCR, giving one entry per CDR3 protein. The sample yields almost 600,000 distinct CDR3 sequences, 14% seen once. The sequenced sample consisted of blood. The receptor source for this set is a woman in her thirties with Graves' hyperthyroidism that later progressed to Graves' ophthalmopathy.

This sequence joins TRBV18 and TRBJ1-1, with D perhaps matching TRBD1 (5 bases). Per germline, CDR1 KGHSH and CDR2 LQKENI. Trimming stripped 6 bases from V and 0 bases from J, with 17 bases between. CDR3 length: 16 amino acids. The CDR3 sequence is CASSSGRPGVNTEAFF. The CDR3 bases are TGTGCCAGCTCCTCGGGCCGGCCGGGGGTGAACACTGAAGCTTTCTTT.

The chain joins TRBV5-1 to TRBJ2-3; D perhaps matches TRBD1 (6 bases). From germline, CDR1 is SGHRS and CDR2 YFSETQ. This CDR3 comprises 15 residues. Trimming took 5 bases from V and 2 from J, leaving 15 bases between them. The CDR3 region has the DNA TGCGCCAGCAGGGCCAGTCGACAGGACACAGATACGCAGTATTTT. It encodes CASRASRQDTDTQYF.

This clonotype turned up a few times. This sequence joins TRBV28 and TRBJ2-7; D is undetermined. The CDR3 runs to 10 residues. In germline, CDR1 is MDHEN, CDR2 SYDVKM. The V gene lost 6 bases and the J gene lost 4 bases, with 4 bases spanning the gap. In DNA form, the CDR3 reads TGTGCCAGCAGCGTATACGAGCAGTACTTC. Protein: CASSVYEQYF.

This clonotype showed up many times. The CDR3 spells CASTPTNTGELFF. The CDR3 DNA reads TGTGCCAGCACTCCAACGAACACCGGGGAGCTGTTTTTT. V is TRBV2 and J is TRBJ2-2; no definite D call. The CDR3 totals 13 residues. Trimming took off 7 bases at V and 0 bases at J, with 6 bases between the two ends. From germline, CDR1 is SNHLY and CDR2 FYNNEI. The complete variable domain, with remaining parts taken from reference TRBV2 and TRBJ2-2, reads EPEVTQTPSHQVTQMGQEVILRCVPISNHLYFYWYRQILGQKVEFLVSFYNNEISEKSEIFDDQFSVERPDGSNFTLKIRSTKLEDSAMYFCASTPTNTGELFFGEGSRLTVL.

Only a few counts were recorded for this clonotype. The gene calls are TRBV20-1 and TRBJ2-5, with 13 bases fitting TRBD2. Germline-derived CDR1 and CDR2 are DFQATT and SNEGSKA (reference sequence). J was trimmed by 2 bases and V by 6 bases; bases with no gene match: 9. This CDR3 is 16 amino acids long. CDR3 residues: CSAPGLAGLSQETQYF. In nucleotides, the CDR3 is TGCAGTGCACCGGGACTAGCGGGACTTAGTCAAGAGACCCAGTACTTC.

The V and J genes are TRBV30 and TRBJ2-7; D may be TRBD1 or TRBD2 (5 bases each). Per the germline V gene, CDR1 is GTSNPN and CDR2 is SVGIG (reference sequence). CDR3 length: 12 amino acids. The germline V and J ends were trimmed by 6 bases and 3 bases, with 12 bases remaining between them. The CDR3 nucleotides are TGTGCCTGTCCCCGGGACCGCTACGAGCAGTACTTC. Translated, it gives CACPRDRYEQYF.

This clonotype has more than one count but fewer than ten. This chain joins TRBV6-1 and TRBJ1-3; D is uncertain. Germline V gene data show CDR1 as MNHNS and CDR2 as SASEGT. The CDR3 covers 14 residues. V was shortened by 1 base and J by 5 bases, with 9 bases between the two germline ends. This CDR3 is CASSEGGKRNTIYF. In DNA form, the CDR3 reads TGTGCCAGCAGTGAAGGTGGAAAAAGAAACACCATATATTTT.

A word on this clonotype: A much larger clone sits a single nucleotide away, making a read error possible. This chain joins TRBV27 and TRBJ2-7, with D perhaps matching TRBD1 (6 bases). Germline V gene sequence: CDR1 MNHEY, CDR2 SMNVEV (reference sequence). The length of the CDR3 is 14 residues. V was cut by 7 bases and J by 6 bases, with 19 bases left in between. CDR3 nucleotide sequence: TGTGCCAGCAAAGGACTCGAGACAGGCTCCGAGCAGTACTTC. Translated: CASKGLETGSEQYF.

The chain is built from TRBV7-9 and TRBJ2-7, with 9 nucleotides matching TRBD1. Germline CDR1 and CDR2: SEHNR and FQNEAQ (reference sequence). V dropped 4 bases and J dropped 3; count of bases not matched to a gene: 7. This CDR3 has 15 residues. Here the CDR3 DNA reads TGTGCCAGCAGCTCAAATCCGGGACAGGGCTACGAGCAGTACTTC. Its translation is CASSSNPGQGYEQYF. The full variable domain, completed using reference TRBV7-9 and TRBJ2-7, is DTGVSQNPRHKITKRGQNVTFRCDPISEHNRLYWYRQTLGQGPEFLTYFQNEAQLEKSRLLSDRFSAERPKGSFSTLEIQRTEQGDSAMYLCASSSNPGQGYEQYFGPGTRLTVT.

The chain uses TRBV7-9 and TRBJ2-2; 13 bases line up with TRBD2. The CDR3 has 15 amino acids. Germline CDR1 reads SEHNR; CDR2 reads FQNEAQ (reference sequence). V was pared by 4 bases and J by 6 bases, with 2 bases of the junction left unmatched. The CDR3 coding sequence is TGTGCCAGCAGCTCGGGACTAGCGGGACCCGGGGAGCTGTTTTTT. It yields the protein CASSSGLAGPGELFF.

This clonotype was recorded at least ten times. The CDR3 reads CASSLSTGGWYEQYF. Written as DNA, the CDR3 is TGTGCCAGCAGTTTATCGACAGGGGGCTGGTACGAGCAGTACTTC. The chain is built from TRBV27 and TRBJ2-7; 10 nucleotides line up with TRBD1. CDR3 length equals 15 residues. V lost 0 bases to trimming and J lost 4 bases; unmatched junction nucleotides: 3. Germline V gene data show CDR1 as MNHEY and CDR2 as SMNVEV (reference sequence).

Of note for this clonotype: Without the conserved terminal phenylalanine or tryptophan, this CDR3 likely stems from a read error. This chain connects TRBV12-3 or TRBV12-4 to TRBJ2-1; the match to TRBD1 covers 7 bases. The V gene end was trimmed by 2 bases and the J gene end by 10 bases; junction bases not matched to a gene: 17. The CDR3 contains 17 residues. This CDR3 reads CASSLLVGQSPSYEQFL. The CDR3 DNA is TGTGCCAGCAGTTTATTAGTGGGACAGAGCCCCTCCTACGAGCAGTTCTTG.

The chain couples TRBV4-1 to TRBJ2-5, with D perhaps matching TRBD1 (6 bases). The V and J ends lost 5 bases and 0 bases respectively, with 13 bases between them. CDR3 length: 15 amino acids. CDR1 is MGHRA and CDR2 is YSYEKL in the germline V gene. The CDR3 region is CASSSVGADQETQYF. For the CDR3, the DNA is TGCGCCAGCAGCTCAGTGGGGGCGGACCAAGAGACCCAGTACTTC.

This clonotype was seen repeatedly, ten times or more. The rearrangement links TRBV28 to TRBJ2-5, with 7 bases lining up with TRBD1. Germline V gene lookup returns CDR1 MDHEN and CDR2 SYDVKM. The J segment lost 11 bases and the V segment lost 5 bases, leaving 14 bases of the junction unmatched. There are 14 residues in the CDR3. CDR3 region: CASSPPGQAQTQYF. The DNA for the CDR3 is TGTGCCAGCAGTCCTCCTGGACAGGCCCAAACTCAGTACTTC.

This chain links TRBV24-1 with TRBJ1-5; D perhaps matches TRBD1 (6 bases). The germline CDR1 and CDR2 sequences are KGHDR and SFDVKD. The length of the CDR3 is 13 residues. V was pared by 9 bases and J by 6 bases, with 14 bases between. The CDR3 DNA follows: TGTGCCACCGGAGGGGGGGGTGGTCAGCCCCAGCATTTT. Translation gives CATGGGGGQPQHF.

The rearrangement links TRBV18 to TRBJ1-5; TRBD1 is a possible D gene (5 bases). This CDR3 spans 14 amino acids. Per germline, CDR1 KGHSH and CDR2 LQKENI. V gave up 2 bases and J gave up 4 bases, with 9 bases separating them. The CDR3 spells CASSPTGENQPQHF. For the CDR3, the DNA is TGTGCCAGCTCACCAACGGGGGAAAATCAGCCCCAGCATTTT.

This clonotype occurred many times. The chain employs TRBV11-3 and TRBJ2-7; weak D call: TRBD1 (6 bases). Germline CDR1 is SGHNT and CDR2 is YENEEA. This CDR3 has 14 residues. The ends were cut back, 0 bases at V and 3 bases at J, with 9 bases in the middle. DNA of the CDR3: TGTGCCAGCAGCTTAGATCAGGGGCGCTACGAGCAGTACTTC. Protein: CASSLDQGRYEQYF.

The chain has TRBV19 and TRBJ1-1; possibly TRBD1 for D (5 bases). This CDR3 comprises 15 residues. The germline V gene has CDR1 LNHDA and CDR2 SQIVND (reference sequence). Trimming took off 7 bases at V and 3 bases at J, with 18 bases between the two ends. In DNA form, the CDR3 reads TGTGCCAGTACCCTAGGGGAGGCAGTGGACACTGAAGCTTTCTTT. Its translation is CASTLGEAVDTEAFF. The variable domain in full, completed from reference TRBV19 and TRBJ1-1, reads DGGITQSPKYLFRKEGQNVTLSCEQNLNHDAMYWYRQDPGQGLRLIYYSQIVNDFQKGDIAEGYSVSREKKESFPLTVTSAQKNPTAFYLCASTLGEAVDTEAFFGQGTRLTVV.

The table lists this clonotype with many counts. This rearrangement joins TRBV25-1 to TRBJ1-2, with D perhaps TRBD1 (5 bases). Germline CDR1 and CDR2: MGHDK and SYGVNS. The CDR3 sequence is 14 residues long. V was cut by 2 bases and J by 6 bases, with 13 bases left in between. The CDR3 bases are TGTGCCAGCAGTGAAATCTCCAGGGAAAATGGCTACACCTTC. This codes for CASSEISRENGYTF.

This clonotype was recorded at least ten times. J is TRBJ1-2 and V is TRBV12-3 or TRBV12-4; no reliable D call. Trimming cost V 2 bases and J 13 bases, with 11 bases left between them. This CDR3 region has 11 residues. Here the CDR3 reads CASSLLGDRTF. The CDR3 DNA reads as TGTGCCAGCAGTTTATTGGGAGATCGCACCTTC.

Comment on this clonotype: It may be a read error: a sequence one base away is much more abundant. The chain combines TRBV20-1 with TRBJ2-3; TRBD2 matches 14 bases. J gave up 4 bases and V 5 bases, and 17 bases lay outside the gene matches. The CDR3 covers 19 residues. Germline CDR1 and CDR2: DFQATT and SNEGSKA (reference sequence). CDR3 residues: CSAQRDGGLAGGSADTQYF. The CDR3 DNA follows: TGCAGTGCTCAACGGGATGGTGGACTAGCGGGAGGCTCCGCAGATACGCAGTATTTT.

The J gene is TRBJ2-7, the V gene TRBV30; possible D gene TRBD2, 6 bases. Trimming shortened V by 1 base and J by 0 bases, and 16 bases separated the two germline ends. Germline V gene lookup returns CDR1 GTSNPN and CDR2 SVGIG (reference sequence). This CDR3 region has 16 residues. CDR3 residues: CAWSAPLAPGSYEQYF. CDR3 coding DNA: TGTGCCTGGAGTGCACCTCTAGCGCCGGGCTCCTACGAGCAGTACTTC.

This clonotype showed up just a few times. This chain uses TRBV20-1 with TRBJ2-1, with D perhaps assigned TRBD1 or TRBD2 (5 bases each). Trimming removed 7 bases from V and 0 bases from J, with 13 bases in between. Germline V gene lookup returns CDR1 DFQATT and CDR2 SNEGSKA (reference sequence). CDR3 length equals 14 residues. The CDR3: CSVIEGSSYNEQFF. Here the CDR3 DNA reads TGCAGTGTTATAGAGGGGAGCTCCTACAATGAGCAGTTCTTC.

This clonotype was counted ten times or more. The rearrangement joins TRBV28 to TRBJ2-7; 8 bases line up with TRBD2. This CDR3 is built from 16 residues. V lost 3 bases to trimming and J lost 5 bases; unmatched junction nucleotides: 12. The germline CDR1 and CDR2 sequences are MDHEN and SYDVKM. CDR3 residues: CASSFPLSGRGHEQYF. The CDR3 DNA reads as TGTGCCAGCAGTTTCCCCCTGAGCGGGAGAGGTCACGAGCAGTACTTC.

This clonotype was detected only a few times. The rearrangement joins TRBV7-9 to TRBJ2-2; no reliable D call. Trimming left V 1 base short and J 5 bases short, with 11 bases between. The CDR3 spans 15 residues. Germline CDR1 and CDR2: SEHNR and FQNEAQ (reference sequence). The CDR3 nucleotides read TGTGCCAGCAGCTTAGAAAGGCCACAAACCGGGGAGCTGTTTTTT. Amino acids: CASSLERPQTGELFF.

This clonotype showed up just a few times. J is TRBJ2-6 and V is TRBV6-2 or TRBV6-3; no clear D. Looked up from germline, CDR1 is MNHEY and CDR2 is SVGEGT. The length of the CDR3 is 15 residues. V dropped 2 bases and J dropped 0 bases, with 5 bases sitting between them. CDR3 residues: CASSYVHSGANVLTF. The CDR3 region has the DNA TGTGCCAGCAGTTACGTTCACTCTGGGGCCAACGTCCTGACTTTC.